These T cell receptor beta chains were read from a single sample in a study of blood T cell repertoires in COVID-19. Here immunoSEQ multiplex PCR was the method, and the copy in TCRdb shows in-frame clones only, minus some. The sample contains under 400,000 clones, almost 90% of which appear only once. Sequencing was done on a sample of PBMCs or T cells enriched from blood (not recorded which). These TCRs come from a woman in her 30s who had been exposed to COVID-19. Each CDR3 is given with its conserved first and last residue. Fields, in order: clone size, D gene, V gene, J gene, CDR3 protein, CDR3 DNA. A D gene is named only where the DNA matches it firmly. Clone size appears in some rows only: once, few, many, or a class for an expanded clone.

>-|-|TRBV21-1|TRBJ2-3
CASTPRGKGKSTDTQYF
TGTGCCAGCACCCCCCGGGGGAAGGGGAAGAGCACAGATACGCAGTATTTT
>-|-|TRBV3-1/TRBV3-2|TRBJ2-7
CASSQSSRYEQYF
TGTGCCAGCAGCCAATCGTCGCGCTACGAGCAGTACTTC
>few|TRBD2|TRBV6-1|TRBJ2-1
CASSEDGTSGGNEQFF
TGTGCCAGCAGTGAAGACGGGACTAGCGGGGGGAATGAGCAGTTCTTC
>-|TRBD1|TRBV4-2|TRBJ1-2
CASSQASSAGGASSYGYTF
TGTGCCAGCAGCCAAGCCTCTTCGGCAGGGGGCGCGTCGTCCTATGGCTACACCTTC
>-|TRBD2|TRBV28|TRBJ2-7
CASTLSGRAGEQYF
TGTGCCAGCACCCTTAGCGGGAGGGCCGGGGAGCAGTACTTC
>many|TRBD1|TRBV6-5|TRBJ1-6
CASSYGQGYSPLHF
TGTGCCAGCAGTTATGGACAGGGGTATTCACCCCTCCACTTT
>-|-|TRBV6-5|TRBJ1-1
CASIPRGRTEAFF
TGTGCCAGCATACCAAGGGGAAGAACTGAAGCTTTCTTT
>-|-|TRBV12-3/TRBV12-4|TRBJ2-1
CASSVYDEQFF
TGTGCCAGCTCGGTGTACGATGAGCAGTTCTTC
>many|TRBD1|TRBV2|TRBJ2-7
CASSYTGTGTREQYF
TGTGCCAGCAGCTATACCGGGACAGGGACCCGCGAGCAGTACTTC
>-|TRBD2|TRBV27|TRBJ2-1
CATVGAGGNEQFF
TGTGCCACCGTAGGGGCGGGAGGCAATGAGCAGTTCTTC
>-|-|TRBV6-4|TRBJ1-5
CASTEGRVWNTSNQPQHF
TGTGCCAGCACCGAAGGGAGGGTTTGGAATACAAGCAATCAGCCCCAGCATTTT
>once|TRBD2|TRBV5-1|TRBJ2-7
CASSFTSGGSYEQYF
TGCGCCAGCAGCTTTACTAGCGGGGGGTCATACGAGCAGTACTTC
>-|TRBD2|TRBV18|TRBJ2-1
CASSPGTSGRISEQFF
TGTGCCAGCTCACCCGGGACTAGCGGGAGAATTAGTGAGCAGTTCTTC
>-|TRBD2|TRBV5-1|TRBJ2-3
CASRLAGYGDTQYF
TGCGCCAGTCGACTAGCGGGCTATGGGGATACGCAGTATTTT
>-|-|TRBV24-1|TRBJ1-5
CATRGGGPGGGNQPQHF
TGTGCCACCAGGGGAGGGGGACCCGGTGGGGGCAATCAGCCCCAGCATTTT
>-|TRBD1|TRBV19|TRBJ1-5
CASSWAGPGQGPNQPQHF
TGTGCCAGTAGCTGGGCTGGGCCGGGACAGGGGCCCAATCAGCCCCAGCATTTT
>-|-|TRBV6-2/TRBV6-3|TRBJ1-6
CASSYGAALHF
TGTGCCAGCAGTTACGGGGCAGCCCTCCACTTT
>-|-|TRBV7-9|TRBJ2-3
CASSPVSGRRDTQYF
TGTGCCAGCAGCCCCGTAAGCGGTCGGCGGGATACGCAGTATTTT
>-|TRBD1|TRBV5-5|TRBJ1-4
CASSYGTVQEKLFF
TGTGCCAGCAGCTACGGGACAGTACAAGAAAAACTGTTTTTT
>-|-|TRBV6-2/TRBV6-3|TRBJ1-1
CASSKQGRGNTEAFF
TGTGCCAGCAGTAAACAGGGCCGAGGTAACACTGAAGCTTTCTTT
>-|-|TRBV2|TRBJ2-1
CASSEEGSSYNEQFF
TGTGCCAGCAGTGAGGAGGGGAGCTCCTACAATGAGCAGTTCTTC
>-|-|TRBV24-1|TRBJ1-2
CATSDSRVSNYGYTF
TGTGCCACCAGTGATTCACGGGTATCTAACTATGGCTACACCTTC
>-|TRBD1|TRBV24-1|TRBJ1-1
CATSDSPGQGNTEAFF
TGTGCCACCAGTGATTCGCCCGGACAGGGGAACACTGAAGCTTTCTTT